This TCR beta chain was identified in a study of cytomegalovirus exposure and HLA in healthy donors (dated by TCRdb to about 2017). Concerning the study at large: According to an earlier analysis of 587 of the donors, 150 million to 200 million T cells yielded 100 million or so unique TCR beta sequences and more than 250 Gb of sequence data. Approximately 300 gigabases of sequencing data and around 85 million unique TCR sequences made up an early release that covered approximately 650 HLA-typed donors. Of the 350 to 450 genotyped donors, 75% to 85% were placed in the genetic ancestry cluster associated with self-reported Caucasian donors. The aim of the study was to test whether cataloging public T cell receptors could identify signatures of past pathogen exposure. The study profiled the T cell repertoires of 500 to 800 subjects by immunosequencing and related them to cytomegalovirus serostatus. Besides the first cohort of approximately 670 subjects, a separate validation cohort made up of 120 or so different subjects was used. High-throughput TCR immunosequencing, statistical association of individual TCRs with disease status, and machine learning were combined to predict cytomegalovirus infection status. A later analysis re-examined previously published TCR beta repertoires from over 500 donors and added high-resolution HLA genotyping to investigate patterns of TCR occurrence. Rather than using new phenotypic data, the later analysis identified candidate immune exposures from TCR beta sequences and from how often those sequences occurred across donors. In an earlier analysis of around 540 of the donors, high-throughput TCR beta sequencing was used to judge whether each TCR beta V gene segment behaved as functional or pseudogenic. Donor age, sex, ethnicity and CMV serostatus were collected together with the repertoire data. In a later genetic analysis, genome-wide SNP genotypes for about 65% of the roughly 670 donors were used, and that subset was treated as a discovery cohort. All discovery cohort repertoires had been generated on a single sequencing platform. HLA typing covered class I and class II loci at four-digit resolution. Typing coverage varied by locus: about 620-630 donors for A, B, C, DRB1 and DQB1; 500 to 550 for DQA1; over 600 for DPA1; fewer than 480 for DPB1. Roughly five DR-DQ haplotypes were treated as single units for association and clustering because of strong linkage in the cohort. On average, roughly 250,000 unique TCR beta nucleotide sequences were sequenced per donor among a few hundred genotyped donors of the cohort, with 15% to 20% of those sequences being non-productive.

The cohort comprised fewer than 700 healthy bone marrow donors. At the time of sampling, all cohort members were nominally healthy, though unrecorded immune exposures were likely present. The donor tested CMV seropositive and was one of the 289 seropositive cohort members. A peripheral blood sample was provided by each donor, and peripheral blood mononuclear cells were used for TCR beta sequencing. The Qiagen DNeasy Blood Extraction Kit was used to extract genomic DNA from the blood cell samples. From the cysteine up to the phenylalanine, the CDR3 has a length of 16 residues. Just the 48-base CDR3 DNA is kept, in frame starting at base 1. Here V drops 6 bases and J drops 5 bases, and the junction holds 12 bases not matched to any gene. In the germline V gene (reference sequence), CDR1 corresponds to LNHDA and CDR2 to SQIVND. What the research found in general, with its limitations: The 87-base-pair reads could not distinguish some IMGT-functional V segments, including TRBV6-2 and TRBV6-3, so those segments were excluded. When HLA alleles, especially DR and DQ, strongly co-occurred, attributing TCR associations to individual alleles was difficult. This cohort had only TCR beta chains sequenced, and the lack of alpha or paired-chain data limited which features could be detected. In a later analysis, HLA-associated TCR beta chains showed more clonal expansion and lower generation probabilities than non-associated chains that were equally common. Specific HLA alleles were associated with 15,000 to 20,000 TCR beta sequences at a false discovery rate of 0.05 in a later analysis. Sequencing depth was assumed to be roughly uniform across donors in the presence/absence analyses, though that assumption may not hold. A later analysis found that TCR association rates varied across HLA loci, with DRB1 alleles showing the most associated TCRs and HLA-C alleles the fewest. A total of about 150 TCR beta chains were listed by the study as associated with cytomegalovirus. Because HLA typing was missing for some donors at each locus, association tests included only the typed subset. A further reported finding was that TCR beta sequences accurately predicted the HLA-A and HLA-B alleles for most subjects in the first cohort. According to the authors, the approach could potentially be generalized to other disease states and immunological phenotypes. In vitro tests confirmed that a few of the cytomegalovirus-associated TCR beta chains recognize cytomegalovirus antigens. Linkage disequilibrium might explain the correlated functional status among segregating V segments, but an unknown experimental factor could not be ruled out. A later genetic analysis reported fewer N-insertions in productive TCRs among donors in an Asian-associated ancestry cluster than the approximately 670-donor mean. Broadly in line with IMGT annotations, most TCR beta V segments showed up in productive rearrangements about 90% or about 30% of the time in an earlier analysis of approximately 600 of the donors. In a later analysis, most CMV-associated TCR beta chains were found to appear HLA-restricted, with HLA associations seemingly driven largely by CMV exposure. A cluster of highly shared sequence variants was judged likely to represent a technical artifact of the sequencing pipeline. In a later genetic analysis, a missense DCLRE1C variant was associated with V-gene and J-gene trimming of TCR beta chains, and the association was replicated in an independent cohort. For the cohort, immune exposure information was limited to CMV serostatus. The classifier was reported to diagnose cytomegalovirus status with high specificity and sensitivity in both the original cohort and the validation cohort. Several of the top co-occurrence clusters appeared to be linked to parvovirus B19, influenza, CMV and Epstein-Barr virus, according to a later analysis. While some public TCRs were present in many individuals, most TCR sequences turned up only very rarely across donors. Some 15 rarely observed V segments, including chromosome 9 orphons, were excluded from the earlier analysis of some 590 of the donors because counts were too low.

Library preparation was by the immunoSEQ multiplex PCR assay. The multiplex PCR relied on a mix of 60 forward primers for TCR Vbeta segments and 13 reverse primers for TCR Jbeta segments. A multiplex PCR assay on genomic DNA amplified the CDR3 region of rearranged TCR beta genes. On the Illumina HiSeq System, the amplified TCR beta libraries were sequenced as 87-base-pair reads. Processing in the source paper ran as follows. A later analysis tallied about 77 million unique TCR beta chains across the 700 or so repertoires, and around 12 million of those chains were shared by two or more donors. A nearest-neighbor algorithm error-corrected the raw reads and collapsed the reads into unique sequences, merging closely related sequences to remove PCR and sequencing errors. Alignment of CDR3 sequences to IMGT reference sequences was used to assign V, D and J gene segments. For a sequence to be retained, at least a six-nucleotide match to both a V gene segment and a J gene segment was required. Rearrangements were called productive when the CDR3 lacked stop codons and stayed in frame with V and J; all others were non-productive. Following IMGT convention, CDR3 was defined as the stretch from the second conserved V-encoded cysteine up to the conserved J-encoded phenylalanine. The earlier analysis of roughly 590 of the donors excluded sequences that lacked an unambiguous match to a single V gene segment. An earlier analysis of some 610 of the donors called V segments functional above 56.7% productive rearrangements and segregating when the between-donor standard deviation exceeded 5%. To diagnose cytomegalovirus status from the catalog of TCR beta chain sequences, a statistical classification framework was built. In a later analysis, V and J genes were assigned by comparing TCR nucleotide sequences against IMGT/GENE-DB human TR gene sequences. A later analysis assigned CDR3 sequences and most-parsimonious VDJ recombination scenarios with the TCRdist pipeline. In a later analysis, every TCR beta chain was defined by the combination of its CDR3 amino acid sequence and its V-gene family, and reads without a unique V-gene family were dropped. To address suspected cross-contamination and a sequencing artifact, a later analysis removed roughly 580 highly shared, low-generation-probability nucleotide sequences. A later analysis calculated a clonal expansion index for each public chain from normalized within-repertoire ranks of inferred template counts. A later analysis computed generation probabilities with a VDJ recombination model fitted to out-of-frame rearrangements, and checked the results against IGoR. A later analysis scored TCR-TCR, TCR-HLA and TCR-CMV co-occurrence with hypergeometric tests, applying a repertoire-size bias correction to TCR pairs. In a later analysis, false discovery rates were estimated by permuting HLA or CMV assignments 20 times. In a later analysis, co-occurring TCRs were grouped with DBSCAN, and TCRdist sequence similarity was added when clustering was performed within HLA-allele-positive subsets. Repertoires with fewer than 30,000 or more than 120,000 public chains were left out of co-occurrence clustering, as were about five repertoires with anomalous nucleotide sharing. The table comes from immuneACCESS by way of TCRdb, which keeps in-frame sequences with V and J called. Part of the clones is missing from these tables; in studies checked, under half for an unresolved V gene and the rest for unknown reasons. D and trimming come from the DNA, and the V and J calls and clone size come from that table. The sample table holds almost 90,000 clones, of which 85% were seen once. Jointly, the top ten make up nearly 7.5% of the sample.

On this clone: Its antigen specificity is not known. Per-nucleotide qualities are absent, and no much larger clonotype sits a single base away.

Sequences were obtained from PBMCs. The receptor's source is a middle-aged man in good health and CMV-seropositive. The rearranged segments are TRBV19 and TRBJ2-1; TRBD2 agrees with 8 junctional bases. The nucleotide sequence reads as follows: TGTGCCAGTAGCCCCGGTGTCGGGGGGGGTAACAATGAGCAGTTCTTC. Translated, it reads CASSPGVGGGNNEQFF.